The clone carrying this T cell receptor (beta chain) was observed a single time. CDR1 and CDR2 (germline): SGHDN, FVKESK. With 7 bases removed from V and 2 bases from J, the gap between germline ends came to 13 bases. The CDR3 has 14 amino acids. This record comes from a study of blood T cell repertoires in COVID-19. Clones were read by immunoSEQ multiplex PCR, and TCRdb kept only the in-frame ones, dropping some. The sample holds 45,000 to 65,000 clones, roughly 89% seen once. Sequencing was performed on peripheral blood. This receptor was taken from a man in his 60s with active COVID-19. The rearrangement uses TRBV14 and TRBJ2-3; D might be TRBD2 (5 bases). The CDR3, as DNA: TGTGCCAGCACCGGGTGGGGAGACACAGATACGCAGTATTTT. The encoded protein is CASTGWGDTDTQYF.